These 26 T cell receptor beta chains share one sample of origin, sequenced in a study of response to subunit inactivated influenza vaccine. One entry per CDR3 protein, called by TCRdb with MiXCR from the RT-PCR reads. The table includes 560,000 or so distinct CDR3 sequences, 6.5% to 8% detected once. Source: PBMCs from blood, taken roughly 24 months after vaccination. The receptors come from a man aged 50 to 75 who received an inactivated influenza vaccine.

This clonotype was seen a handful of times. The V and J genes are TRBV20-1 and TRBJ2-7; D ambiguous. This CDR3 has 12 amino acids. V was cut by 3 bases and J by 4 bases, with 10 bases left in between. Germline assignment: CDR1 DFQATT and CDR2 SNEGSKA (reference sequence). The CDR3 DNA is TGCAGTGCTAGTATCCAGGCATACGAGCAGTACTTC. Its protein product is CSASIQAYEQYF.

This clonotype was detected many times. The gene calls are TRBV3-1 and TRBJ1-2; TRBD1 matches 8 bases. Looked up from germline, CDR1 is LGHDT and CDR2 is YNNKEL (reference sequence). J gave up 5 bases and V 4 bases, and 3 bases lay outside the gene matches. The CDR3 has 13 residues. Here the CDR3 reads CASSPDRAYGYTF. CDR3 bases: TGTGCCAGCAGCCCGGACAGGGCGTATGGCTACACCTTC.

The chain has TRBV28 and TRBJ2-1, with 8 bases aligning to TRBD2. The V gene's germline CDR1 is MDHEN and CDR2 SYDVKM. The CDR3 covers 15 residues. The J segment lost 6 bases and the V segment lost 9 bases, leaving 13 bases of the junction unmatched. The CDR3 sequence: CASPSPAGVINEQFF. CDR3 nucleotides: TGTGCCAGTCCTTCGCCAGCGGGAGTCATCAATGAGCAGTTCTTC.

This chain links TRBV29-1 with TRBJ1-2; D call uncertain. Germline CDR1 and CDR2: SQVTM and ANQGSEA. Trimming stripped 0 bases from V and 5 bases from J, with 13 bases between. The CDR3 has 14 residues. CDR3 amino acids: CSVEDRVSRYGYTF. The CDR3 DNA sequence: TGCAGCGTTGAAGACCGGGTCTCGCGGTATGGCTACACCTTC.

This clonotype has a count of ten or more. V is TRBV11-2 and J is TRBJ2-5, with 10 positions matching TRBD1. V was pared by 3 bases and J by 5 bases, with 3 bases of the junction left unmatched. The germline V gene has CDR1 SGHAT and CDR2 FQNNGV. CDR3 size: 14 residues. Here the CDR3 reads CASSLTGGQETQYF. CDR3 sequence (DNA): TGTGCCAGCAGCTTGACAGGGGGCCAGGAGACCCAGTACTTC.

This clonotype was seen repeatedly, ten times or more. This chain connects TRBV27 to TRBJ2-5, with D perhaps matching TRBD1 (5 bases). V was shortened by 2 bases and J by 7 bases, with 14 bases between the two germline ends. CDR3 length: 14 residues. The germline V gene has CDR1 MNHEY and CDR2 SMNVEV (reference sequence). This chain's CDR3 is CASSLGQGVGTQYF. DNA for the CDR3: TGTGCCAGCAGTTTAGGTCAAGGGGTGGGGACCCAGTACTTC.

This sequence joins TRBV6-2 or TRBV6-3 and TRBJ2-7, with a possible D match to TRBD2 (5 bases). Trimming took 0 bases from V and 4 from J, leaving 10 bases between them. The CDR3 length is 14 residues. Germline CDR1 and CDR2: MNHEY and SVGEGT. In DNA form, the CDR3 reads TGTGCCAGCAGTTACTCGAGGGAGAGATACGAGCAGTACTTC. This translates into CASSYSRERYEQYF.

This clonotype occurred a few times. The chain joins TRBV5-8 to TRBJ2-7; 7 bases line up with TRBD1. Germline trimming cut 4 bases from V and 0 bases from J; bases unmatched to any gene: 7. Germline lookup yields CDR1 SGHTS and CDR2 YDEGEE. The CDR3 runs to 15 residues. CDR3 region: CASSLGTAYSYEQYF. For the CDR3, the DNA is TGTGCCAGCAGCCTCGGGACAGCCTACTCCTACGAGCAGTACTTC.

CDR3 sequence reads: CASSEISGGANEQYF. Written as DNA, the CDR3 is TGTGCCAGCAGCGAAATTAGCGGGGGGGCCAACGAGCAGTACTTC. The chain links TRBV3-1 to TRBJ2-7; 11 bases map to TRBD2. CDR3 length: 15 amino acids. V lost 5 bases, J lost 5 bases, and 8 bases stayed unmatched. Germline V gene data show CDR1 as LGHDT and CDR2 as YNNKEL (reference sequence).

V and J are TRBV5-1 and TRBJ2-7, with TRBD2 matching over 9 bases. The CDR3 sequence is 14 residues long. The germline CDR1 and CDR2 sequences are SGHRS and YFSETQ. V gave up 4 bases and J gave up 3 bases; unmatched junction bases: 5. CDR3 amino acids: CASSPGTSIYEQYF. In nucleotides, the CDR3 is TGCGCCAGCAGCCCCGGGACTAGCATCTACGAGCAGTACTTC.

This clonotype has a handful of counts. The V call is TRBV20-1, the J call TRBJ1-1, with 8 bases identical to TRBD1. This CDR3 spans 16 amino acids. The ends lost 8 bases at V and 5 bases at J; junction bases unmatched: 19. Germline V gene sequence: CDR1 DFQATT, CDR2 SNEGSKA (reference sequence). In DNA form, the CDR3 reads TGCAGTCCCAATCGAAGACAGGGGCGAAGGGTTACTGAAGCTTTCTTT. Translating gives CSPNRRQGRRVTEAFF.

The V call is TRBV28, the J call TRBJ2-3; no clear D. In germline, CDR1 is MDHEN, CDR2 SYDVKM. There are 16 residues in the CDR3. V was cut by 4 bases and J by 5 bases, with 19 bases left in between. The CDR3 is CASSSVGLSAVDTQYF. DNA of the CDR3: TGTGCCAGCAGTTCAGTCGGGTTGAGCGCGGTAGATACGCAGTATTTT.

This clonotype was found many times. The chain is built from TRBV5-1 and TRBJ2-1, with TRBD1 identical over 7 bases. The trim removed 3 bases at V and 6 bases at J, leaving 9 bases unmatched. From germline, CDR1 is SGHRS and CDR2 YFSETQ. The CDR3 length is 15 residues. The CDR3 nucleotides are TGCGCCAGCAGCTGGGGGATGGGACAGAGCAATGAGCAGTTCTTC. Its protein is CASSWGMGQSNEQFF.

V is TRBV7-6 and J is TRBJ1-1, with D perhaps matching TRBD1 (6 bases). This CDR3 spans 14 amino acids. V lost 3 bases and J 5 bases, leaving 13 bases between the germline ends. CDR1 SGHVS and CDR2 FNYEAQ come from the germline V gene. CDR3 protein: CASSFNQGRTEAFF. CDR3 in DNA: TGTGCCAGCAGCTTTAATCAGGGGAGGACTGAAGCTTTCTTT.

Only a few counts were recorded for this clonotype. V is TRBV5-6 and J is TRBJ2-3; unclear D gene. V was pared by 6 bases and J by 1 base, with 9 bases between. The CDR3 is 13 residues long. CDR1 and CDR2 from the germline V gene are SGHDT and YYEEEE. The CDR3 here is CASTEWGTDTQYF. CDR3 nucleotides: TGTGCCAGCACCGAGTGGGGCACAGATACGCAGTATTTT.

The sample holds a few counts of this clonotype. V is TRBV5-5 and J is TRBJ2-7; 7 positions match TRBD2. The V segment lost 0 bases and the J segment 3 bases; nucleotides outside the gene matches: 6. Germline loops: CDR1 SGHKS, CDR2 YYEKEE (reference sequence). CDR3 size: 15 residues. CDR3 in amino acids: CASSLELAGVYEQYF. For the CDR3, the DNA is TGTGCCAGCAGCTTGGAATTGGCGGGGGTCTACGAGCAGTACTTC.

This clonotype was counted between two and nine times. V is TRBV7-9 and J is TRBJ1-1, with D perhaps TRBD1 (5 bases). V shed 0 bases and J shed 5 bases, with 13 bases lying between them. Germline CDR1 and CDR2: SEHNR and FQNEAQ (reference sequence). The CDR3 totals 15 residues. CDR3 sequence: CASSLAGAKRTEAFF. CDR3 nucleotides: TGTGCCAGCAGCTTAGCAGGGGCCAAGCGGACTGAAGCTTTCTTT.

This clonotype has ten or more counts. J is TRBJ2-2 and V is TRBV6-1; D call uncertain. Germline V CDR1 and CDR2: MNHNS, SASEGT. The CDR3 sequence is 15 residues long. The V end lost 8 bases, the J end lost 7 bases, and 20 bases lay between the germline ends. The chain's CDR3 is CASATQWVLVGELFF. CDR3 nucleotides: TGTGCCAGCGCCACCCAGTGGGTATTGGTCGGGGAGCTGTTTTTT.

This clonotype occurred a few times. CDR3 bases: TGTGCCAGCAGTGAAGCGGACAGCTATGGCTACACCTTC. It specifies CASSEADSYGYTF. The V gene is TRBV25-1, the J gene TRBJ1-2, with D tentatively TRBD1 (6 bases). The CDR3 sequence is 13 residues long. Trimming cost V 2 bases and J 4 bases, with 8 bases left between them. Per the germline V gene, CDR1 is MGHDK and CDR2 is SYGVNS.

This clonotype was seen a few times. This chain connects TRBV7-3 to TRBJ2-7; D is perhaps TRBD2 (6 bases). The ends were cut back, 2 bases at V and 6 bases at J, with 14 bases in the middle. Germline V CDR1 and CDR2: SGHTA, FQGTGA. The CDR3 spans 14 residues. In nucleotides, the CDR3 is TGTGCCAGCAGCTTATCCCCGGGAGTCGGCGAGCAGTACTTC. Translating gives CASSLSPGVGEQYF.

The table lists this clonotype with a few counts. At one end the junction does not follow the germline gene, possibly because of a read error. The CDR3 loop reads CASSFSFLMNTEVFF. The CDR3 region has the DNA TGTGCCAGCAGCTTTTCGTTTCTCATGAACACTGAAGTTTTCTTT. The chain carries TRBV5-6 and TRBJ1-1; D gene uncertain. This CDR3 has 15 residues. Germline V gene sequence: CDR1 SGHDT, CDR2 YYEEEE. The full variable domain, rest sourced from reference TRBV5-6 and TRBJ1-1, is DAGVTQSPTHLIKTRGQQVTLRCSPKSGHDTVSWYQQALGQGPQFIFQYYEEEERQRGNFPDRFSGHQFPNYSSELNVNALLLGDSALYLCASSFSFLMNTEVFFGQGTRLTVV.

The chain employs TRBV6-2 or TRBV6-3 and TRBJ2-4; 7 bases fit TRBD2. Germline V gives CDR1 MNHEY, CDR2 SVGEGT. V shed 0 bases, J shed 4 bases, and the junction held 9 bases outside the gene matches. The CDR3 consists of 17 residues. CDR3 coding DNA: TGTGCCAGCAGTTACTCGATATCTAGCGGAGAAAAAAACATTCAGTACTTC. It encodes CASSYSISSGEKNIQYF.

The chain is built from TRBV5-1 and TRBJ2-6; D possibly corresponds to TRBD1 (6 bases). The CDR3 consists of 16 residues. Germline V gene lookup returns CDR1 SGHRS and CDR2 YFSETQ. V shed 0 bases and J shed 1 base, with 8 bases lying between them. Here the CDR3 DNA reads TGCGCCAGCAGCTTGGGAGGACAGTCTGGGGCCAACGTCCTGACTTTC. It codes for CASSLGGQSGANVLTF.

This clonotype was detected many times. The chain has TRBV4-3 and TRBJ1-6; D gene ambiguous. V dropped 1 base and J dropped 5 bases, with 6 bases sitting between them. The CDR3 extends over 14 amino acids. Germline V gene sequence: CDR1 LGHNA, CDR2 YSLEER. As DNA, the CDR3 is TGCGCCAGCAGCCAAGTCAGAGATAATTCACCCCTCCACTTT. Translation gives CASSQVRDNSPLHF.

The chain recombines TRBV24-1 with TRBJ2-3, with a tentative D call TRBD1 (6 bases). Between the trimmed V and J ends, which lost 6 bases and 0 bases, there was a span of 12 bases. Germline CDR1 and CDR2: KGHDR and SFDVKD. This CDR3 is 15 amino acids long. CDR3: CATSRHTGSTDTQYF. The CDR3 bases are TGTGCCACCAGTAGACACACAGGGAGCACAGATACGCAGTATTTT.

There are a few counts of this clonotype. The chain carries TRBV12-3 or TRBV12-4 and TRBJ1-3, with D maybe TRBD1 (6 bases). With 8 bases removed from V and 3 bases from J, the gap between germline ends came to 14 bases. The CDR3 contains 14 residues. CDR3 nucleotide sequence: TGTGCCAGCGCAGGGGATTTTGGTGGAAACACCATATATTTT. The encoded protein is CASAGDFGGNTIYF.